Here is one T cell receptor beta chain with its context. The antigen is undetermined. This sample was taken from a study of OX40 agonist ivuxolimab in advanced cancers. Looking at the study overall: People in dose escalation had one of these cancers: hepatocellular carcinoma, melanoma, renal cell or head and neck cancer.

Prior autoimmune disease or systemic immunosuppression barred patients. Drawing of blood for sampling happened at baseline, at cycle 4 day 1, and at cycle 7 day 1. The repertoire was sequenced with immunoSEQ multiplex PCR; TCRdb's copy has only in-frame clones and lacks some. The repertoire holds approximately 90,000 clones, with roughly 84% as singletons. Findings and limits, study-wide: Certain nonresponders likewise exhibited a low normalized T-cell clonal expansion.

Trimming pared 6 bases from V and 1 base from J, leaving 13 bases between. This CDR3 contains 15 residues. Germline V gene data show CDR1 as SEHNR and CDR2 as FQNEAQ (reference sequence). The V gene is TRBV7-9, the J gene TRBJ1-5; D ambiguous. The source is an adult with an advanced solid tumor such as melanoma, head and neck, liver or kidney cancer. The sample consisted of CD4+ or CD8+ T cells sorted from blood, taken in a trial of the OX40 agonist ivuxolimab. The CDR3 region has the DNA TGTGCCAGCAGTGTAGGAGGACCCAGCAATCAGCCCCAGCATTTT. Protein sequence: CASSVGGPSNQPQHF.